The present entry profiles one T cell receptor beta chain with its context. This clone's antigen is unknown. The record has no base qualities; no much larger clone is one base away. CDR1 and CDR2 are drawn from the germline V gene: SNHLY, FYNNEI. V and J lose 5 bases and 4 bases, and a span of 15 bases separates them. Counted from cysteine to phenylalanine, this CDR3 has 15 amino acids. The retained sequence is limited to the CDR3, 45 bases, with the frame set at the first base. The data are from a study of technical replicates of blood from several donors (dated by TCRdb to 2017 to 2019). The method behind the library was the immunoSEQ multiplex PCR assay. TCRdb mirrors the immuneACCESS table, restricted to in-frame sequences. Some clones are absent from its copies; in checked studies, under half trace to an unresolved V gene, and the reason for the others is unknown. The sample table records tens of thousands of clones; approximately 90% of these occur just once. Together, the top ten hold about 0.24% of the sample.

Material: T cells isolated from PBMCs. The sequence links TRBV2 to TRBJ1-5, with a tentative D gene TRBD1 over 5 matching bases. The sequence derives from a human donor in good health. This receptor has the CDR3 CASSTGLAVNQPQHF. The bases read TGTGCCAGCAGTACAGGCCTTGCTGTGAATCAGCCCCAGCATTTT.